This T cell receptor (beta chain) was identified in a study of cytomegalovirus exposure and HLA in healthy donors listed by TCRdb under 2017. In terms of the full investigation: In an earlier analysis of fewer than 750 of the donors, 250 to 350 Gb of sequence data and 117 million unique TCR beta sequences from 180 million or so T cells were reported. Alongside the repertoire data, information on donor age, sex, ethnicity and CMV serostatus was compiled. To predict cytomegalovirus infection status, the study brought together high-throughput TCR immunosequencing, statistical association of individual TCRs with disease status, and machine learning. Of the 398 genotyped donors, approximately 83% fell in the genetic ancestry cluster associated with self-reported Caucasian donors. Because of strong linkage in the cohort, 4 to 6 DR-DQ haplotypes were treated as single units for association and clustering. A later genetic analysis took genome-wide SNP genotypes for about 55% of the roughly 670 donors and used that subset as a discovery cohort. All discovery cohort repertoires had been generated on a single sequencing platform. The study aimed to test whether cataloging public T cell receptors could reveal signatures of past pathogen exposure. Class I and class II HLA loci were covered by the typing at four-digit resolution. In the later analysis, no new phenotypic data were used to find candidate immune exposures; instead, reliance was placed on TCR beta sequences and their occurrence across donors. A later analysis re-analyzed previously published TCR beta repertoires from hundreds of donors and added high-resolution HLA genotyping to study TCR occurrence patterns. Among 300 to 500 genotyped donors of the cohort, an average of approximately 240,000 unique TCR beta nucleotide sequences was sequenced per donor, of which 15% to 20% were non-productive. The T cell repertoires of about 700 subjects were profiled by immunosequencing and related to cytomegalovirus serostatus. An early release that covered about 640 HLA-typed donors contained about 290 gigabases of sequencing data and tens of millions of unique TCR sequences. In an earlier analysis of a few hundred of the donors, high-throughput TCR beta sequencing was used to judge whether each TCR beta V gene segment behaved as functional or pseudogenic. Typing coverage differed by locus: A, B, C, DRB1 and DQB1 were typed in about 629-640 donors, DQA1 in roughly 500, DPA1 in 606, and DPB1 in 472. Along with the roughly 670-subject first cohort, a separate validation cohort of around 120 different subjects was used.

The cohort consisted of more than 650 healthy bone marrow donors. At the time of sampling, every cohort member was nominally healthy, though immune exposures that went unrecorded were likely present. The donor was CMV seronegative and was included in the group of 352 seronegative cohort members. A peripheral blood sample was collected from each donor, and TCR beta sequencing was performed on peripheral blood mononuclear cells. Genomic DNA was extracted from the blood cell samples with the Qiagen DNeasy Blood Extraction Kit. The germline V gene encodes CDR1 MGHRA and CDR2 YSYEKL. The CDR3 spans 14 residues, from the cysteine through the phenylalanine. Only the CDR3 DNA stays, 42 bases, in frame from base 1. V loses 4 bases of germline sequence and J loses 4 bases, and the interval between the two ends is 13 bases. The study at large found these results: A cluster of highly shared sequence variants was judged likely to be a technical artifact of the sequencing pipeline. According to the authors, the approach could potentially be generalized to other disease states and immunological phenotypes. In an earlier analysis of approximately 600 of the donors, most TCR beta V segments were observed in productive rearrangements about 87% or about 30% of the time, broadly matching IMGT annotations. Linkage disequilibrium might explain the correlated functional status among segregating V segments, but an unknown experimental factor could not be ruled out. Because the 87-base-pair reads could not distinguish some IMGT-functional V segments, including TRBV6-2 and TRBV6-3, those segments were excluded. A later genetic analysis associated a missense DCLRE1C variant with V-gene and J-gene trimming of TCR beta chains, and an independent cohort replicated the association. Because HLA typing was unavailable for some donors at each locus, only the typed subset was used in association tests. Cytomegalovirus status was reported to be diagnosed by the classifier with high specificity and sensitivity in both the original and validation cohorts. This cohort had only TCR beta chains sequenced, and the lack of alpha or paired-chain data limited which features could be detected. Because counts were too low, roughly 17 rarely observed V segments, including chromosome 9 orphons, were left out of the earlier analysis of over 550 of the donors. Compared with equally common non-associated chains, HLA-associated TCR beta chains in a later analysis were more clonally expanded and had lower generation probabilities. Specific HLA alleles were associated with some 15,000 TCR beta sequences at a false discovery rate of 0.05 in a later analysis. Roughly uniform sequencing depth across donors was assumed in presence/absence analyses, although this assumption may not hold. A further reported finding was that TCR beta sequences accurately predicted the HLA-A and HLA-B alleles for most subjects in the first cohort. In a later analysis, most CMV-associated TCR beta chains were found to appear HLA-restricted, with HLA associations seemingly driven largely by CMV exposure. The only immune exposure information available for the cohort was CMV serostatus. While some public TCRs were present in many individuals, most TCR sequences turned up only very rarely across donors. In a later analysis, the rate of TCR association differed among HLA loci, with DRB1 alleles having the most associated TCRs and HLA-C alleles having the fewest. Strong co-occurrence of HLA alleles, especially DR and DQ, made assigning TCR associations to individual alleles difficult. Three of the identified cytomegalovirus-associated TCR beta chains were confirmed in vitro to be specific for cytomegalovirus antigens. The study gave a list of some 150 TCR beta chains associated with cytomegalovirus. Compared with the roughly 710-donor mean, donors in an Asian-associated ancestry cluster had fewer N-insertions in productive TCRs, according to a later genetic analysis. In a later analysis, several top co-occurrence clusters were reported to appear linked to parvovirus B19, influenza, CMV and Epstein-Barr virus.

The library came from the immunoSEQ multiplex PCR assay. For the multiplex PCR, a mixture combining 60 forward primers for TCR Vbeta segments and 13 reverse primers for TCR Jbeta segments was used. The CDR3 region of rearranged TCR beta genes was amplified from genomic DNA by a multiplex PCR assay. The Illumina HiSeq System was used to sequence the amplified TCR beta libraries as 87-base-pair reads. The study's processing was this. In a later analysis, tens of millions of unique TCR beta chains were counted across the 500 to 850 repertoires, and around 10 million of these chains were shared by at least two donors. Raw reads were error-corrected and collapsed into unique sequences by a nearest-neighbor algorithm in which closely related sequences were merged to remove PCR and sequencing errors. V, D and J gene segments were assigned by aligning CDR3 sequences to IMGT reference sequences. Each retained sequence needed at least a six-nucleotide match to both a V gene segment and a J gene segment. A rearrangement counted as productive if the CDR3 had no stop codons and remained in frame with V and J, and every other rearrangement counted as non-productive. CDR3 was defined by IMGT convention, running from the second conserved V-encoded cysteine to the conserved J-encoded phenylalanine. Sequences without an unambiguous match to a single V gene segment were excluded from the earlier analysis of about 600 of the donors. In an earlier analysis of roughly 500 of the donors, V segments were called functional above 56.7% productive rearrangements and were called segregating when the between-donor standard deviation exceeded 5%. A statistical classification framework was built to diagnose cytomegalovirus status from the catalog of TCR beta chain sequences. In a later analysis, TCR nucleotide sequences were compared against IMGT/GENE-DB human TR gene sequences so that V and J genes could be assigned. Using the TCRdist pipeline, a later analysis assigned CDR3 sequences along with most-parsimonious VDJ recombination scenarios. In a later analysis, each TCR beta chain was defined by its CDR3 amino acid sequence together with its V-gene family, and reads without a unique V-gene family were excluded. As a way to deal with suspected cross-contamination and a sequencing artifact, a later analysis dropped nearly 600 nucleotide sequences that were highly shared and had low generation probability. For each public chain, a later analysis derived a clonal expansion index from normalized ranks of inferred template counts within each repertoire. A later analysis computed generation probabilities with a VDJ recombination model fitted to out-of-frame rearrangements, and checked the results against IGoR. In a later analysis, hypergeometric tests were used to score TCR-TCR, TCR-HLA and TCR-CMV co-occurrence, with a repertoire-size bias correction applied to TCR pairs. In a later analysis, false discovery rates were estimated by permuting HLA or CMV assignments 20 times. A later analysis grouped co-occurring TCRs with DBSCAN, adding TCRdist sequence similarity when clustering within HLA-allele-positive subsets. Repertoires with fewer than 30,000 or more than 120,000 public chains, plus five repertoires with anomalous nucleotide sharing, were excluded from co-occurrence clustering. The table comes from immuneACCESS by way of TCRdb, which keeps in-frame sequences with V and J called. Part of the clones is missing from these tables; in studies checked, under half for an unresolved V gene and the rest for unknown reasons. The V and J calls and clone size come from that table; D and trimming were worked out from the DNA. In all, the sample holds more than 150,000 clones, and over 70% of those were seen once. In total, the top ten clones hold around 4% of the sample.

A word on this clone: The target of this receptor is not known. It has no much larger one-base neighbor in the sample; base qualities were not kept.

The sequence derives from a man in his forties or fifties in good health and CMV-seronegative. Sequenced input: PBMCs. The V and J genes are TRBV4-1 and TRBJ1-1; confidence is insufficient to name the D gene. The CDR3 reads as follows: CASSRTRPTTEAFF. In nucleotide form, the sequence is TGCGCCAGCAGCCGGACTAGGCCGACCACTGAAGCTTTCTTT.